This is a list of T cell receptor beta chains from one sample in a study of technical replicates of blood from a handful of donors. Sequencing used immunoSEQ multiplex PCR; TCRdb keeps in-frame clones, though not all of them. Of about 87,000 clones listed, 95% are singletons. The sample consisted of T cells isolated from PBMCs. The source of these receptors is a human donor in good health. Both conserved end residues are part of each CDR3. A D gene is named only where the DNA matches it firmly. Only part of the rows carry a size: once, few, many, or a class if the clone is expanded.

>NA|TRBV15|TRBJ1-5|NA
CATSREGQGGQPQHF
TGTGCCACCAGCAGAGAGGGTCAGGGCGGTCAGCCCCAGCATTTT
>NA|TRBV7-3|TRBJ2-2|NA
CASSLIGTLNTGELFF
TGTGCCAGCAGCTTAATCGGGACACTGAACACCGGGGAGCTGTTTTTT
>TRBD2|TRBV6-5|TRBJ2-7|NA
CASSPSGEYEQYF
TGTGCCAGCAGCCCTAGCGGGGAGTACGAGCAGTACTTC
>NA|TRBV9|TRBJ2-7|NA
CASSVTGTVSYEQYF
TGTGCCAGCAGCGTAACAGGGACGGTCTCCTACGAGCAGTACTTC
>NA|TRBV15|TRBJ1-5|once
CATSRDRYNQPQHF
TGTGCCACCAGCAGAGACAGATACAATCAGCCCCAGCATTTT
>NA|TRBV12-5|TRBJ2-3|NA
CASTGEGTDTQYF
TGTGCTAGTACAGGGGAGGGCACAGATACGCAGTATTTT
>NA|TRBV6-5|TRBJ1-1|NA
CASSYSLYRVNTEAFF
TGTGCCAGCAGTTACTCTTTGTACAGAGTGAACACTGAAGCTTTCTTT
>NA|TRBV6-5|TRBJ1-2|NA
CASSYDRANYGYTF
TGTGCCAGCAGTTACGACAGAGCTAACTATGGCTACACCTTC
>NA|TRBV9|TRBJ1-3|NA
CASSVQGVSGNTIYF
TGTGCCAGCAGCGTGCAGGGCGTCTCTGGAAACACCATATATTTT
>NA|TRBV5-4|TRBJ2-7|NA
CASSPDRYTYEQYF
TGTGCCAGCAGCCCCGACAGGTACACCTACGAGCAGTACTTC
>TRBD2|TRBV7-9|TRBJ2-7|NA
CASEVAGANEQYF
TGTGCCAGCGAGGTGGCGGGAGCTAACGAGCAGTACTTC
>TRBD1|TRBV5-5|TRBJ1-4|NA
CASNDPAGGGREKLFF
TGTGCCAGCAACGATCCAGCAGGGGGCGGAAGAGAAAAACTGTTTTTT
>NA|TRBV7-2|TRBJ2-3|once
CASSFTGGTDTQYF
TGTGCCAGCAGCTTTACCGGAGGGACAGATACGCAGTATTTT
>TRBD1|TRBV7-7|TRBJ2-7|NA
CASPGQVPYEQYF
TGTGCTAGCCCTGGACAGGTCCCTTACGAGCAGTACTTC
>NA|TRBV30|TRBJ1-1|NA
CAWSVTAEAFF
TGTGCCTGGAGTGTGACAGCTGAAGCTTTCTTT
>TRBD1|TRBV5-1|TRBJ1-1|NA
CASRPRGTGRGDTEAFF
TGCGCCAGCAGACCACGAGGGACAGGGAGGGGGGACACTGAAGCTTTCTTT
>NA|TRBV2|TRBJ1-3|NA
CASSDLSGNTIYF
TGTGCCAGCAGTGATCTCTCTGGAAACACCATATATTTT
>NA|TRBV6-1|TRBJ2-1|NA
CASSESRAEQFF
TGTGCCAGCAGTGAGTCCAGGGCTGAGCAGTTCTTC
>NA|TRBV13|TRBJ2-7|NA
CASSSGRALAYEQYF
TGTGCCAGCAGTAGCGGAAGAGCCCTAGCCTACGAGCAGTACTTC
>NA|TRBV28|TRBJ2-7|NA
CASSLTSSSYEQYF
TGTGCCAGCAGTTTGACTTCCAGCTCCTACGAGCAGTACTTC
>TRBD1|TRBV30|TRBJ2-2|NA
CAWINRGRTGELFF
TGTGCCTGGATCAACAGGGGGCGGACCGGGGAGCTGTTTTTT
>TRBD1|TRBV7-2|TRBJ1-2|NA
CASSLFTGGYGYTF
TGTGCCAGCAGCTTATTTACAGGGGGGTATGGCTACACCTTC
>TRBD2|TRBV30|TRBJ2-7|NA
CAWSGPSGKAGSYEQYF
TGTGCCTGGAGTGGTCCTAGCGGGAAGGCTGGATCCTACGAGCAGTACTTC
>NA|TRBV28|TRBJ2-6|NA
CASNAELNSGANVLTF
TGTGCCAGCAATGCGGAGCTCAACTCTGGGGCCAACGTCCTGACTTTC
>NA|TRBV30|TRBJ2-7|NA
CAWRAGDLLTYEQYF
TGTGCCTGGAGAGCTGGAGATCTTCTTACCTACGAGCAGTACTTC
>NA|TRBV5-1|TRBJ1-4|NA
CASSLNEGRNEKLFF
TGCGCCAGCAGCTTGAATGAGGGTCGTAATGAAAAACTGTTTTTT
>TRBD2|TRBV6-1|TRBJ2-2|NA
CASRELAMNTGELFF
TGTGCCAGCAGGGAACTAGCGATGAACACCGGGGAGCTGTTTTTT
>NA|TRBV29-1|TRBJ2-7|NA
CSVYYTGLYEQYF
TGCAGCGTATACTATACAGGGCTTTACGAGCAGTACTTC
>TRBD1|TRBV4-1|TRBJ2-6|NA
CASRDRPGTGGFGANVLTF
TGCGCCAGCAGAGACCGTCCCGGGACAGGGGGCTTTGGGGCCAACGTCCTGACTTTC
>NA|TRBV4-1|TRBJ1-1|NA
CASSARGRYTEAFF
TGCGCCAGCAGCGCCCGGGGGAGGTACACTGAAGCTTTCTTT
>NA|TRBV13|TRBJ1-3|NA
CASSLGGGPGNTIYF
TGTGCCAGCAGCTTAGGGGGGGGGCCCGGAAACACCATATATTTT
>TRBD1|TRBV4-1|TRBJ2-6|NA
CASSQDRTGAGANVLTF
TGCGCCAGCAGCCAAGATAGGACAGGGGCCGGGGCCAACGTCCTGACTTTC
>NA|TRBV19|TRBJ1-2|NA
CASGSVGYTF
TGTGCCAGTGGGAGTGTGGGCTACACCTTC
>TRBD2|TRBV5-4|TRBJ2-1|NA
CASSLLAGELGSYNEQFF
TGTGCCAGCAGCCTACTAGCGGGGGAACTGGGGTCCTACAATGAGCAGTTCTTC
>NA|TRBV5-1|TRBJ2-2|NA
CASKLGNTGELFF
TGCGCCAGCAAACTAGGGAACACCGGGGAGCTGTTTTTT
>TRBD2|TRBV4-1|TRBJ2-2|few
CASSPGLAGGANTGELFF
TGCGCCAGCAGCCCGGGACTAGCGGGAGGTGCGAACACCGGGGAGCTGTTTTTT
>NA|TRBV7-9|TRBJ2-1|NA
CASSPSRGNEQFF
TGTGCCAGCAGCCCGAGCCGTGGCAATGAGCAGTTCTTC
>NA|TRBV4-1|TRBJ2-3|NA
CASEHSTDTQYF
TGCGCCAGCGAACATAGCACAGATACGCAGTATTTT
>NA|TRBV11-2|TRBJ1-3|NA
CASSPTQGSGNTIYF
TGTGCCAGCAGCCCGACACAGGGCTCTGGAAACACCATATATTTT
>TRBD2|TRBV5-1|TRBJ2-7|NA
CASSLLAGISYEQYF
TGCGCCAGCAGCCTTCTAGCGGGGATCTCCTACGAGCAGTACTTC
>TRBD1|TRBV19|TRBJ2-1|once
CASSIRGQGYEQFF
TGTGCCAGTAGTATAAGGGGACAGGGCTATGAGCAGTTCTTC
>NA|TRBV23-1|TRBJ2-7|NA
CASRHRQDSYEQYF
TGCGCCAGCAGACATAGACAGGACTCCTACGAGCAGTACTTC
>TRBD1|TRBV9|TRBJ2-5|NA
CASSVGGTGIAKTQYF
TGTGCCAGCAGCGTAGGAGGGACAGGAATTGCGAAGACCCAGTACTTC
>TRBD1|TRBV28|TRBJ1-1|NA
CASSPPTGGIRAFF
TGTGCCAGCAGCCCCCCTACAGGGGGCATACGAGCTTTCTTT
>NA|TRBV25-1|TRBJ1-5|few
CASSPPGDQPQHF
TGTGCCAGCAGTCCGCCAGGGGATCAGCCCCAGCATTTT